The clone carrying this TCR beta chain was counted a few times. The antigen remains undetermined. The source of the sample is a study of T cells after yellow fever vaccination. Overall study findings and caveats: Post-booster reappearance was seen for most primary-vaccination clones (around 97% CD4, roughly 86% CD8). Weaker, the secondary response had a peak occurring faster, on day 5 versus 15.

Germline lookup yields CDR1 MGHRA and CDR2 YSYEKL. The germline V and J ends were trimmed by 5 bases and 2 bases, with 13 bases remaining between them. The length of the CDR3 is 14 residues. Making TCR cDNA involved 5'RACE template switching, which added UMIs and a universal primer site. A single record per CDR3 protein comes from TCRdb applying MiXCR to the 5' RACE reads. Of hundreds of thousands of distinct CDR3 sequences in the sample, roughly 4% were seen once. This TCR came from a man aged 18 to 30 who received the YFV17D yellow fever vaccine. The chain has TRBV4-1 and TRBJ2-7, with D unresolved. The sequences come from PBMCs, collected 5 days after the yellow fever booster vaccination. The CDR3 DNA sequence: TGCGCCAGCAGCTACCGGGCCGGCACCTACGAGCAGTACTTC. It specifies CASSYRAGTYEQYF.